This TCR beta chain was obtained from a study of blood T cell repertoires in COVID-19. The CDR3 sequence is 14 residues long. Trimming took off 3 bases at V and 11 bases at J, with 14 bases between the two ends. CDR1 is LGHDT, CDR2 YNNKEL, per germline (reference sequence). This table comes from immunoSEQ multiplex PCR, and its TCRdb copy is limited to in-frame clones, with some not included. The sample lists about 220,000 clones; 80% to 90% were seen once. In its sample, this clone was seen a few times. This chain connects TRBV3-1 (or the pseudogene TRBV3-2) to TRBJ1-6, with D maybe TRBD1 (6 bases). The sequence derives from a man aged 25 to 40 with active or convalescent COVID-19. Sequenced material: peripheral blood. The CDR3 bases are TGTGCCAGCAGCCAGGGGGCCCCCATCCCACCCCTCCACTTT. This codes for CASSQGAPIPPLHF.